This paragraph covers one T cell receptor (beta chain) sequence. The data belong to a study of blood T cell repertoires in COVID-19. Per the study methods: Reference gene primer amplification gave nucleated cell count estimates. Produced via immunoSEQ multiplex PCR; TCRdb's table is partial and in-frame only. V and J calls plus clone size are reproduced from that table; the DNA served to infer D and trimming. This table holds around 300,000 clones, around 91% found once. Sequencing was carried out using peripheral blood. The TCR sequence derives from a woman between 40 and 55 years old with COVID-19, enrolled during active disease.

CDR3 coding DNA: TGTGCCAGCACTCGATCGGGACAGGGTGACTATGGCTACACCTTC. Protein sequence: CASTRSGQGDYGYTF. The V call is TRBV28, the J call TRBJ1-2; 9 bases fit TRBD1. This CDR3 comprises 15 residues. J gave up 3 bases and V 7 bases, and 9 bases lay outside the gene matches. Germline V lookup: CDR1 MDHEN, CDR2 SYDVKM.